The 32 T cell receptor beta chains given below trace back to one sample, sequenced in a study of T cell responses to AZD1222 COVID-19 vaccine (dated by TCRdb to 2020 to 2022). According to the study, the label for this sample's time point signals: baseline before first vaccination. Library construction relied on the immunoSEQ multiplex PCR assay. TCRdb provides this immuneACCESS table in a form limited to in-frame rearrangements. Some clones are lacking; in checked studies, under half of them reflect an unresolved V gene, and why the rest are absent is not known. Recorded for this sample are about 72,000 clones; over 75% of them occurred a single time. In total, the top ten clones hold 20% to 30% of the sample. Material: peripheral blood, obtained on day 0 of AZD1222 vaccination. The source of these receptors is an adult in good health.

The chain uses TRBV4-1 and TRBJ1-1; D not certain. The CDR3 totals 13 residues. V was trimmed by 7 bases and J by 5 bases, leaving 14 bases between them. Germline V gene sequence: CDR1 MGHRA, CDR2 YSYEKL. The CDR3, as DNA: TGCGCCAGCACGGCCCCACGTGGGACTGAAGCTTTCTTT. Amino acids: CASTAPRGTEAFF.

A few counts support this clone. The DNA is omitted, as the CDR3 cannot be located on it reliably, and the CDR3 follows TCRdb's listing. V and J are TRBV7-8 and TRBJ1-1; TRBD1 was called by the table and not checked on the DNA. The CDR3 totals 18 residues, both ends included. Per germline, CDR1 SGHVS and CDR2 FQNEAQ. The CDR3 loop is CASSLFLSPRPVNTEAFF.

This clone has just one count. V and J are TRBV14 and TRBJ1-2; 9 positions agree with TRBD1. The V and J ends lost 4 bases and 8 bases, in that order; junction bases with no gene match: 11. The germline CDR1 and CDR2 sequences are SGHDN and FVKESK. The CDR3 sequence is 15 residues long. CDR3 region: CASSRLDRGSDGYTF. DNA for the CDR3: TGTGCCAGCAGCCGCCTTGACAGGGGGTCTGACGGCTACACCTTC.

The chain joins TRBV27 to TRBJ2-7; possible D gene TRBD2, 6 bases. The CDR3 totals 14 residues. Per the germline V gene, CDR1 is MNHEY and CDR2 is SMNVEV (reference sequence). V was shortened by 6 bases and J by 0 bases, with 12 bases between the two germline ends. Here the CDR3 DNA reads TGTGCCAGCAGAGGGACTGGTATCTCCTACGAGCAGTACTTC. Protein product: CASRGTGISYEQYF.

The rearrangement uses TRBV19 and TRBJ2-1; D unclear. CDR1 and CDR2 from the germline V gene are LNHDA and SQIVND (reference sequence). With 6 bases removed from V and 0 bases from J, the gap between germline ends came to 6 bases. This CDR3 spans 13 amino acids. CDR3 nucleotide sequence: TGTGCCAGTAGCCAGGACTCCTACAATGAGCAGTTCTTC. The encoded protein is CASSQDSYNEQFF.

The CDR3 is CAIRGGVENTIYF. In DNA, the CDR3 is TGTGCCATCAGAGGAGGGGTCGAAAACACCATATATTTT. The chain combines TRBV10-3 with TRBJ1-3; possibly TRBD1 for D (5 bases). The V gene's germline CDR1 is ENHRY and CDR2 SYGVKD. Trimming pared 6 bases from V and 6 bases from J, leaving 12 bases between. The CDR3 contains 13 residues.

This clone was seen only once. The chain has TRBV6-5 and TRBJ1-4; D ambiguous. Trimming took off 10 bases at V and 0 bases at J, with 9 bases between the two ends. Germline CDR1 MNHEY, CDR2 SVGAGI. The CDR3 contains 13 residues. In DNA, the CDR3 is TGTGCCACCAGGAGTGCAACTAATGAAAAACTGTTTTTT. Translating it yields CATRSATNEKLFF.

In DNA, the CDR3 is TGTGCCAGCAGCTTCGCGGGACGCCGCTCCTACGAGCAGTACTTC. Its protein product is CASSFAGRRSYEQYF. The chain couples TRBV5-4 to TRBJ2-7; D may be TRBD2 (6 bases). Germline V gene sequence: CDR1 SGHNT, CDR2 YYREEE (reference sequence). Between the trimmed V and J ends, which lost 2 bases and 0 bases, there was a span of 12 bases. This CDR3 spans 15 amino acids.

The chain has TRBV12-3 or TRBV12-4 and TRBJ2-3; D gene ambiguous. The CDR3 extends over 11 amino acids. Trimming took off 2 bases at V and 6 bases at J, with 3 bases between the two ends. CDR3 coding DNA: TGTGCCAGCAGTTTATTGGATACGCAGTATTTT. The encoded protein is CASSLLDTQYF.

The V call is TRBV6-5, the J call TRBJ1-2, with TRBD1 identical over 7 bases. This CDR3 spans 13 amino acids. Germline CDR1 reads MNHEY; CDR2 reads SVGAGI. Trimming took 4 bases from V and 2 from J; bases not matched to a gene: 1. CDR3 bases: TGTGCCAGCAGTTTGGGACAGAACTATGGCTACACCTTC. Translation: CASSLGQNYGYTF.

DNA of the CDR3: TGTGCCAGCAGTGAAAGGGAATCCCTCCACTTT. Its protein product is CASSERESLHF. This rearrangement joins TRBV6-1 to TRBJ1-6; no definite D call. The V gene's germline CDR1 is MNHNS and CDR2 SASEGT. V was pared by 2 bases and J by 14 bases, with 7 bases between. CDR3 length equals 11 residues.

This chain joins TRBV30 and TRBJ1-5; D is unclear. The CDR3 length is 13 residues. V was cut by 0 bases and J by 1 base, with 4 bases left in between. CDR1 is GTSNPN, CDR2 SVGIG, per germline (reference sequence). As DNA, the CDR3 is TGTGCCTGGAGTGTTAGAAGCAATCAGCCCCAGCATTTT. The encoded protein is CAWSVRSNQPQHF.

This rearrangement joins TRBV29-1 to TRBJ1-5; possibly TRBD1 for D (5 bases). The CDR3 extends over 14 amino acids. Germline CDR1 and CDR2: SQVTM and ANQGSEA. V was shortened by 4 bases and J by 2 bases, with 12 bases between the two germline ends. CDR3 in DNA: TGCAGCGTTGGTGAAGGGGATGGCAATCAGCCCCAGCATTTT. It translates to CSVGEGDGNQPQHF.

The V gene is TRBV11-3, the J gene TRBJ2-7; no clear D. CDR1 and CDR2 from the germline V gene are SGHNT and YENEEA. V shed 6 bases and J shed 5 bases, with 14 bases lying between them. This CDR3 region has 13 residues. The CDR3: CASSLDPSHEQYF. The CDR3 nucleotides are TGTGCCAGCAGTTTGGACCCCAGTCACGAGCAGTACTTC. The variable domain in full, with the rest retrieved from reference TRBV11-3 and TRBJ2-7, is EAGVVQSPRYKIIEKKQPVAFWCNPISGHNTLYWYLQNLGQGPELLIRYENEEAVDDSQLPKDRFSAERLKGVDSTLKIQPAELGDSAVYLCASSLDPSHEQYFGPGTRLTVT.

The V gene is TRBV19, the J gene TRBJ1-3; D remains unclear. Trimming stripped 5 bases from V and 0 bases from J, with 14 bases between. Germline values: CDR1 LNHDA, CDR2 SQIVND (reference sequence). The CDR3 runs to 16 residues. The CDR3 is CASSAPGMSSGNTIYF. The DNA of the CDR3 is TGTGCCAGTAGTGCCCCGGGGATGAGCTCTGGAAACACCATATATTTT.

The rearrangement joins TRBV7-9 to TRBJ2-5, with TRBD2 as a possible D gene (7 bases). Germline loops: CDR1 SEHNR, CDR2 FQNEAQ (reference sequence). The length of the CDR3 is 15 residues. V was trimmed by 5 bases and J by 1 base, leaving 14 bases between them. CDR3 sequence: CASSRGGGVQETQYF. The CDR3 nucleotides read TGTGCCAGCAGCCGCGGAGGGGGGGTCCAAGAGACCCAGTACTTC.

This chain connects TRBV6-5 to TRBJ1-2; TRBD1 aligns across 7 bases. The V gene end was trimmed by 9 bases and the J gene end by 7 bases; junction bases not matched to a gene: 17. In germline, CDR1 is MNHEY, CDR2 SVGAGI. The CDR3 length is 15 residues. The CDR3 reads CASRLFIQGRGGYTF. The CDR3 nucleotides read TGTGCCAGTCGACTATTCATACAGGGGCGGGGTGGCTACACCTTC.

V is TRBV29-1 and J is TRBJ1-2; tentative D call: TRBD1 (5 bases). The ends were cut back, 1 base at V and 3 bases at J, with 12 bases in the middle. Per germline, CDR1 SQVTM and CDR2 ANQGSEA. The CDR3 has 14 amino acids. The CDR3 sequence: CSVEVERDYYGYTF. In DNA form, the CDR3 reads TGCAGCGTTGAAGTGGAGAGGGACTACTATGGCTACACCTTC.

The genes are TRBV28 and TRBJ2-1; 7 bases match TRBD2. The CDR3 runs to 15 residues. J lost 3 bases, V lost 3 bases, and 5 bases had no gene match. The germline V gene has CDR1 MDHEN and CDR2 SYDVKM. The CDR3 region has the DNA TGTGCCAGCAGTTTTCTGAGGGAGGGCTACAATGAGCAGTTCTTC. Protein product: CASSFLREGYNEQFF.

The CDR3 spells CASSYGGSPLHF. CDR3 bases: TGTGCCAGCAGTTACGGCGGTTCACCCCTCCACTTT. The gene calls are TRBV6-5 and TRBJ1-6; no reliable D call. There are 12 residues in the CDR3. Germline V CDR1 and CDR2: MNHEY, SVGAGI. V lost 2 bases to trimming and J lost 9 bases, with 5 bases between them.

V is TRBV3-1 (or the pseudogene TRBV3-2) and J is TRBJ2-5; tentative D call: TRBD1 (6 bases). V was trimmed by 2 bases and J by 2 bases, leaving 9 bases between them. This CDR3 has 14 residues. Germline CDR1 reads LGHDT; CDR2 reads YNNKEL (reference sequence). CDR3 region: CASSQWTAQETQYF. The CDR3 DNA reads as TGTGCCAGCAGCCAATGGACAGCTCAAGAGACCCAGTACTTC.

This clone was seen only once. The rearrangement uses TRBV7-2 and TRBJ2-7; 13 positions agree with TRBD2. Germline V gene data show CDR1 as SGHTA and CDR2 as FQGNSA. The CDR3 totals 17 residues. V gave up 3 bases and J gave up 0 bases; unmatched junction bases: 5. DNA of the CDR3: TGTGCCAGCAGCTTGACTAGCGGGGGGATATTCTCCTACGAGCAGTACTTC. This sequence encodes CASSLTSGGIFSYEQYF.

The genes are TRBV2 and TRBJ1-1; perhaps TRBD1 as D (5 bases). In germline, CDR1 is SNHLY, CDR2 FYNNEI. This CDR3 spans 14 amino acids. V gave up 6 bases and J gave up 4 bases, with 15 bases separating them. The CDR3 is CASSPVAGGTEAFF. CDR3 bases: TGTGCCAGCAGCCCTGTTGCGGGGGGCACTGAAGCTTTCTTT. Complete variable domain (other parts from reference TRBV2 and TRBJ1-1): EPEVTQTPSHQVTQMGQEVILRCVPISNHLYFYWYRQILGQKVEFLVSFYNNEISEKSEIFDDQFSVERPDGSNFTLKIRSTKLEDSAMYFCASSPVAGGTEAFFGQGTRLTVV.

This clone was counted only a few times. The genes are TRBV6-5 and TRBJ1-4; 8 bases are a match to TRBD1. Germline CDR1 and CDR2: MNHEY and SVGAGI. This CDR3 comprises 15 residues. V gave up 4 bases and J gave up 8 bases; unmatched junction bases: 9. The CDR3 coding sequence is TGTGCCAGCAGTTTAGGACAGGGCTTCCGCGAAAAACTGTTTTTT. It yields the protein CASSLGQGFREKLFF.

CDR3 region: CASRARGGTEAFF. The CDR3 DNA follows: TGTGCCAGCCGCGCCAGGGGTGGCACTGAAGCTTTCTTT. This sequence joins TRBV5-8 and TRBJ1-1; weak D call: TRBD1 (6 bases). CDR3 length: 13 residues. V was clipped by 7 bases and J by 4 bases, with 14 bases between them. Per the germline V gene, CDR1 is SGHTS and CDR2 is YDEGEE.

The V gene is TRBV5-4, the J gene TRBJ1-2; D call uncertain. The V end was cut by 0 bases, the J end by 3 bases, with 3 bases between. Looked up from germline, CDR1 is SGHNT and CDR2 is YYREEE (reference sequence). The CDR3 covers 12 residues. The CDR3 nucleotides are TGTGCCAGCAGCTTGGAATACTATGGCTACACCTTC. It yields the protein CASSLEYYGYTF.

The CDR3 region is CASSTEDRYYEQYF. DNA of the CDR3: TGTGCCAGCAGCACCGAGGATAGATACTACGAGCAGTACTTC. This chain uses TRBV5-5 with TRBJ2-7; D is unresolved. Germline loops: CDR1 SGHKS, CDR2 YYEKEE (reference sequence). There are 14 residues in the CDR3. Trimming cost V 4 bases and J 3 bases, with 14 bases left between them.

V usage is TRBV3-1 (or the pseudogene TRBV3-2) and J usage is TRBJ1-1, with D possibly TRBD1 on 5 matching bases. Between the trimmed V and J ends, which lost 1 base and 5 bases, there was a span of 8 bases. This CDR3 region has 13 residues. Per germline, CDR1 LGHDT and CDR2 YNNKEL (reference sequence). The CDR3 sequence is CASSQVGGTEAFF. The CDR3 nucleotides read TGTGCCAGCAGCCAAGTGGGGGGAACTGAAGCTTTCTTT.

The rearrangement links TRBV29-1 to TRBJ1-1; 9 positions match TRBD1. V lost 6 bases, J lost 1 base, and 18 bases stayed unmatched. The CDR3 covers 18 residues. CDR1 and CDR2 from the germline V gene are SQVTM and ANQGSEA. The CDR3 loop reads CSVSSIRTGDLWNTEAFF. The CDR3 DNA reads TGCAGCGTCTCATCGATAAGGACAGGGGACCTATGGAACACTGAAGCTTTCTTT.

The rearrangement joins TRBV3-1 (or the pseudogene TRBV3-2) to TRBJ2-2; D is ambiguous. V was clipped by 1 base and J by 7 bases, with 1 base between them. Germline V gene sequence: CDR1 LGHDT, CDR2 YNNKEL (reference sequence). CDR3 length: 11 residues. The CDR3 DNA reads TGTGCCAGCAGCCAAGTCGGGGAGCTGTTTTTT. Translating gives CASSQVGELFF.

The V call is TRBV9, the J call TRBJ2-7, with a tentative D call TRBD2 (5 bases). The germline gives CDR1 SGDLS, CDR2 YYNGEE. Trimming cost V 0 bases and J 7 bases, with 17 bases left between them. This CDR3 contains 15 residues. DNA for the CDR3: TGTGCCAGCAGCGTAGAGGGCCGAGGCTCGGGGGAGCAGTACTTC. The encoded protein is CASSVEGRGSGEQYF.

The chain couples TRBV5-4 to TRBJ2-1; 8 bases line up with TRBD2. The V gene end was trimmed by 3 bases and the J gene end by 4 bases; junction bases not matched to a gene: 9. Per the germline V gene, CDR1 is SGHNT and CDR2 is YYREEE (reference sequence). The CDR3 totals 16 residues. CDR3: CASSSGGTRAYNEQFF. The CDR3 nucleotides read TGTGCCAGCAGCTCGGGAGGGACTAGGGCGTACAATGAGCAGTTCTTC.